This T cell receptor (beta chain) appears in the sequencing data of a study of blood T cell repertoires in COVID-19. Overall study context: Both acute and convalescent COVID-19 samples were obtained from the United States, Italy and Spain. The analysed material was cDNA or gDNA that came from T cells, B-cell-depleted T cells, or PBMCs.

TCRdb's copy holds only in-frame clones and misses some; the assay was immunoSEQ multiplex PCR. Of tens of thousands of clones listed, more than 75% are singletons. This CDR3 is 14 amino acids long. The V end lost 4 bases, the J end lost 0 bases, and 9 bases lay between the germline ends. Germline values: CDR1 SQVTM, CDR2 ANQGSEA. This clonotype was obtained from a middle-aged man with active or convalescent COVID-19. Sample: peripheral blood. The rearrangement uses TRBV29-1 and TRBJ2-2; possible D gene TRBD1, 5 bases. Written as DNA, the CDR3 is TGCAGCGTTGGGACAACTCCGAACACCGGGGAGCTGTTTTTT. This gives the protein CSVGTTPNTGELFF.